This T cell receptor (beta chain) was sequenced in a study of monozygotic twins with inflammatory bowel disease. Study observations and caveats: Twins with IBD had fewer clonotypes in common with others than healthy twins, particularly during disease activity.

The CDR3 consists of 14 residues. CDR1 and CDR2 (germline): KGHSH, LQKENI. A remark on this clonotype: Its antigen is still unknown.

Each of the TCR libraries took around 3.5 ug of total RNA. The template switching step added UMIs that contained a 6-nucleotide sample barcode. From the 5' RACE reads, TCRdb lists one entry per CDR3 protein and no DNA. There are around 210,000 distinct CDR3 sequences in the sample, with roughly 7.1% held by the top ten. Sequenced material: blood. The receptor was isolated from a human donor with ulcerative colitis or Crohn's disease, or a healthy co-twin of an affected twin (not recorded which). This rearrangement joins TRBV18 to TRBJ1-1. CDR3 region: CASSLTGGDAEAFF.